This TCR beta chain is drawn from a study of blood T cell repertoires in COVID-19. At the level of the study: COVID-19 samples from acute and convalescent phases originated in the United States, Italy and Spain. In each case, the material was cDNA or gDNA derived from T cells, B-cell-depleted T cells, or PBMCs.

The Seattle site enrolled patients during active infection and followed them longitudinally. Generated by immunoSEQ multiplex PCR, the TCRdb table keeps only in-frame clones and is missing some. The repertoire holds approximately 210,000 clones, 94% seen once, with approximately 0.69% in the top ten. V gave up 6 bases and J gave up 1 base, with 9 bases separating them. The length of the CDR3 is 13 residues. The V gene's germline CDR1 is SGHTA and CDR2 FQGTGA. The clonotype originates from a man aged 25-40 years with COVID-19, enrolled during active disease. The chain links TRBV7-3 to TRBJ1-2; the D is unclear. What was sequenced was peripheral blood. The CDR3 reads CASRNSSNYGYTF. CDR3 nucleotide sequence: TGTGCCAGCAGAAACAGCAGTAACTATGGCTACACCTTC.